This T cell receptor beta chain stems from a study of cytomegalovirus exposure and HLA in healthy donors. The sample holds one count of this clone. PCR used 60 Vbeta primers and 13 Jbeta primers. Here immunoSEQ multiplex PCR was the method, and the copy in TCRdb shows in-frame clones only, minus some. The sample holds about 200,000 clones, over 65% seen once. V was pared by 2 bases and J by 3 bases, with 11 bases between. CDR1 SEHNR and CDR2 FQNEAQ come from the germline V gene (reference sequence). The CDR3 runs to 16 residues. The material sequenced was PBMCs. The TCR was taken from a boy younger than 10 in good health and CMV-seronegative. This chain connects TRBV7-9 to TRBJ1-6, with D possibly matching TRBD1 (5 bases). The CDR3 DNA reads as TGTGCCAGCAGCTTAACCTCGACAGTCTATAATTCACCCCTCCACTTT. Protein sequence: CASSLTSTVYNSPLHF.